This T cell receptor (beta chain) appears in the sequencing data of a study of blood T cell repertoires in COVID-19. Study-wide context: Collection of acute and convalescent COVID-19 samples took place in the United States, Italy and Spain.

TCRdb's table, derived via immunoSEQ multiplex PCR, lists solely in-frame clones and lacks some. The table lists about 140,000 clones, about 82% of them singletons, with 3.5% to 5% in the top ten. The CDR3 spans 14 residues. The junction had 5 bases not matched to a gene; V was cut back by 0 bases and J by 8 bases. Germline V gives CDR1 SGDLS, CDR2 YYNGEE. The TCR comes from a woman aged 80 or over with active or convalescent COVID-19. The sequencing input was peripheral blood. The chain is built from TRBV9 and TRBJ1-5, with 7 bases matching TRBD1. CDR3: CASSVGTGPEPQHF. The DNA of the CDR3 is TGTGCCAGCAGCGTAGGGACAGGCCCGGAGCCCCAGCATTTT.